What follows are 14 T cell receptor beta chains derived from one specimen sequenced in a study of early T cells in non-severe SARS-CoV-2 infection. One entry per CDR3 protein results from TCRdb running MiXCR on the 5' RACE reads. The table shows about 66,000 distinct CDR3 sequences, with about 13% occurring only once. Sequenced material: whole blood. Receptor source: an adult who was a healthcare worker with PCR-confirmed SARS-CoV-2 infection or an uninfected control (not recorded which).

The chain employs TRBV5-1 and TRBJ2-7, with D maybe TRBD1 (5 bases). The V end was cut by 0 bases, the J end by 2 bases, with 9 bases between. The V gene's germline CDR1 is SGHRS and CDR2 YFSETQ. The CDR3 has 14 residues. The CDR3 nucleotides read TGCGCCAGCAGCTTGGACGCAGGGACCTACGAGCAGTACTTC. Protein product: CASSLDAGTYEQYF. The entire variable domain, with the rest obtained from reference TRBV5-1 and TRBJ2-7, is as follows: KAGVTQTPRYLIKTRGQQVTLSCSPISGHRSVSWYQQTPGQGLQFLFEYFSETQRNKGNFPGRFSGRQFSNSRSEMNVSTLELGDSALYLCASSLDAGTYEQYFGPGTRLTVT.

A few counts support this clonotype. The chain links TRBV6-6 to TRBJ2-2, with 8 nucleotides matching TRBD2. Per germline, CDR1 MNHNY and CDR2 SVGAGI (reference sequence). The CDR3 spans 18 residues. Losses at the gene ends were 0 bases for V and 6 bases for J; bases not matched to a gene: 12. The CDR3 DNA reads as TGTGCCAGCAGTTACTCGAGGGCCGGGAGGGCCTCGGCCGGGGAGCTGTTTTTT. Amino acids: CASSYSRAGRASAGELFF.

This clonotype occurred a few times. V usage is TRBV29-1 and J usage is TRBJ2-5; 7 bases line up with TRBD1. V trimming: 4 bases; J trimming: 3 bases; junction bases outside the gene matches: 11. The CDR3 covers 15 residues. Germline V lookup: CDR1 SQVTM, CDR2 ANQGSEA. The DNA for the CDR3 is TGCAGCGTTGGAGTGACAGGGCTTGGGAAAGAGACCCAGTACTTC. It is translated as CSVGVTGLGKETQYF.

This chain connects TRBV20-1 to TRBJ2-7, with D uncertain. The germline V gene has CDR1 DFQATT and CDR2 SNEGSKA (reference sequence). This CDR3 region has 14 residues. V was trimmed by 4 bases and J by 2 bases, leaving 15 bases between them. DNA of the CDR3: TGCAGTGCTACCTGGGGAAACCGCGCCTACGAGCAGTACTTC. Its protein is CSATWGNRAYEQYF.

In this sample, this clonotype turned up a few times. The CDR3 bases are TGCAGCGTTGAGACCAACCCAGCGGGCTACACCTTC. This gives the protein CSVETNPAGYTF. The V call is TRBV29-1, the J call TRBJ1-2, with no clear D. Germline V CDR1 and CDR2: SQVTM, ANQGSEA. The CDR3 length is 12 residues. V was trimmed by 3 bases and J by 8 bases, leaving 13 bases between them.

The chain recombines TRBV11-2 with TRBJ2-7; 8 positions agree with TRBD2. CDR1 and CDR2 (germline): SGHAT, FQNNGV. V shed 7 bases, J shed 0 bases, and the junction held 8 bases outside the gene matches. There are 15 residues in the CDR3. In nucleotides, the CDR3 is TGTGCCAGCATCCCACTAGCGGATAGCTCCTACGAGCAGTACTTC. Its protein is CASIPLADSSYEQYF.

The sample holds a few counts of this clonotype. The J gene is TRBJ1-3, the V gene TRBV12-3 or TRBV12-4; D gene ambiguous. V was shortened by 2 bases and J by 2 bases, with 1 base between the two germline ends. The length of the CDR3 is 12 residues. The CDR3 region has the DNA TGTGCCAGCAGTTTAACTGGAAACACCATATATTTT. Encoded protein: CASSLTGNTIYF.

The CDR3 spells CASSLGRFGDTQYF. The DNA for the CDR3 is TGTGCCAGCAGTTTGGGGCGGTTTGGAGATACGCAGTATTTT. The V gene is TRBV28, the J gene TRBJ2-3; D possibly corresponds to TRBD1 (5 bases). The CDR3 consists of 14 residues. V lost 3 bases and J lost 5, with 12 bases in between. Germline CDR1 and CDR2: MDHEN and SYDVKM.

This clonotype has a handful of counts. The conserved closing phenylalanine or tryptophan is absent in this CDR3, likely reflecting a read error. The chain has TRBV7-2 and TRBJ2-5, with D perhaps TRBD2 (6 bases). Deletions cut 4 bases from V and 7 bases from J, with 16 bases between. CDR3 length: 14 residues. CDR1 and CDR2 from the germline V gene are SGHTA and FQGNSA. CDR3 residues: CASSSGTPLRTQYS. CDR3 DNA sequence: TGTGCCAGCAGCTCCGGGACTCCCCTGCGGACCCAGTACTCC.

The rearrangement joins TRBV5-4 to TRBJ2-7; D gene unclear. Per the germline V gene, CDR1 is SGHNT and CDR2 is YYREEE (reference sequence). The V gene lost 4 bases and the J gene lost 1 base, with 12 bases spanning the gap. The CDR3 spans 14 residues. CDR3 residues: CASSRPGFSYEQYF. In DNA form, the CDR3 reads TGTGCCAGCAGCCGGCCGGGCTTTTCCTACGAGCAGTACTTC. The whole variable domain, remainder taken from reference TRBV5-4 and TRBJ2-7, is ETGVTQSPTHLIKTRGQQVTLRCSSQSGHNTVSWYQQALGQGPQFIFQYYREEENGRGNFPPRFSGLQFPNYSSELNVNALELDDSALYLCASSRPGFSYEQYFGPGTRLTVT.

This clonotype has a handful of counts. The chain uses TRBV10-3 and TRBJ1-6; 8 bases are shared with TRBD1. J gave up 9 bases and V 10 bases, and 5 bases lay outside the gene matches. The germline V gene encodes CDR1 ENHRY and CDR2 SYGVKD. The CDR3 is 12 residues long. The CDR3 bases are TGTGCCACCCAGGGGGCAGGTTCACCCCTCCACTTT. Its protein is CATQGAGSPLHF.

This clonotype came up many times. The chain combines TRBV7-6 with TRBJ2-2, with a weak D call TRBD1 (5 bases). The CDR3 sequence is 15 residues long. V lost 3 bases and J lost 3, with 11 bases in between. Per the germline V gene, CDR1 is SGHVS and CDR2 is FNYEAQ. The CDR3 region is CASSFRRVDTGELFF. DNA for the CDR3: TGTGCCAGCAGCTTTCGCAGGGTGGACACCGGGGAGCTGTTTTTT.

The chain combines TRBV12-3 or TRBV12-4 with TRBJ2-7, with 7 nucleotides matching TRBD1. The CDR3 loop spans 10 amino acids. The V and J ends lost 7 bases and 7 bases, in that order; junction bases with no gene match: 1. CDR3 protein: CASTRGEQYF. The DNA for the CDR3 is TGTGCCAGCACCAGGGGGGAGCAGTACTTC.

This clonotype was picked up a small number of times. This sequence joins TRBV20-1 and TRBJ1-1; 10 bases are a match to TRBD1. This CDR3 spans 14 amino acids. J lost 8 bases, V lost 3 bases, and 9 bases had no gene match. Germline V gives CDR1 DFQATT, CDR2 SNEGSKA (reference sequence). The CDR3 is CSARTGGAPQEAFF. In DNA, the CDR3 is TGCAGTGCTAGGACAGGGGGCGCCCCTCAGGAAGCTTTCTTT.